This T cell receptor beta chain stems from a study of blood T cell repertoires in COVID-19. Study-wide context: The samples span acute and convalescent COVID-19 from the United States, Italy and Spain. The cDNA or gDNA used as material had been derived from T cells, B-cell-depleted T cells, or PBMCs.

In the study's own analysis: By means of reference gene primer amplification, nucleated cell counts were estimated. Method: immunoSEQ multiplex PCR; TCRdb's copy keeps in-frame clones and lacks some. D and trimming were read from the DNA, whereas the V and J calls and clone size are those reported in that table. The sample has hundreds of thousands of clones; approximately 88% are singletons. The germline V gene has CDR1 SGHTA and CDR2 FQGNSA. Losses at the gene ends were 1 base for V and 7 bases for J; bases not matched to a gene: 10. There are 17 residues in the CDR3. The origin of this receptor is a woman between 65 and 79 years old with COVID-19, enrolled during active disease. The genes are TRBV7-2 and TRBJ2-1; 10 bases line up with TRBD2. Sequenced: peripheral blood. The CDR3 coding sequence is TGTGCCAGCAGCTTAGTAGGGACTAGCGTGGGGGAGAATGAGCAGTTCTTC. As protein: CASSLVGTSVGENEQFF.